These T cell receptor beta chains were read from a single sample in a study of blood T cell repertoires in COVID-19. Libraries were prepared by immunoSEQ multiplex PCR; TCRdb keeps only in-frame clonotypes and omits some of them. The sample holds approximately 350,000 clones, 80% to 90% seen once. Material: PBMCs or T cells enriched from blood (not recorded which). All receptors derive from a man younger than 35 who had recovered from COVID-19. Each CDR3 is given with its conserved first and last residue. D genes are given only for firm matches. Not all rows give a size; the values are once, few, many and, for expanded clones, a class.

TGTGCCAGTCAGGGGGTCAGGGAACAGCCCCAGCATTTT CASQGVREQPQHF TRBJ1-5 TRBV6-6 . TRBD1
TGTGCCAGTAATATGGACAGCTTGAACACTGAAGCTTTCTTT CASNMDSLNTEAFF TRBJ1-1 TRBV19 . .
TGTGCCAGCAGTCCCCAGGGCTTCCAAGAGACCCAGTACTTC CASSPQGFQETQYF TRBJ2-5 TRBV28 . .
TGTGCCAGCAGCACGACTGGGGGGGCAAAGGAGCAGTTCTTC CASSTTGGAKEQFF TRBJ2-1 TRBV7-2 . .
TGTGCCAGCAGCAAACAATCGGGGTTCCCCTATGGCTACACCTTC CASSKQSGFPYGYTF TRBJ1-2 TRBV7-9 . .
TGTGCCACCAGCGATGCAACCCCTAAAGCGGGAGGAGGGGAAGATACGCAGTATTTT CATSDATPKAGGGEDTQYF TRBJ2-3 TRBV15 . TRBD2
TGTGCCATCAGTGGGACTAGCGGCTCCTACGAGCAGTACTTC CAISGTSGSYEQYF TRBJ2-7 TRBV10-3 once TRBD2
TGTGCCAGCAGCCCTGCTTCCCCATTAACAGCGGGACCCACAGATACGCAGTATTTT CASSPASPLTAGPTDTQYF TRBJ2-3 TRBV7-9 . TRBD2
TGTGCCAGTAGTTCCCACACAGGGGCTGTTGGCTATGGCTACACCTTC CASSSHTGAVGYGYTF TRBJ1-2 TRBV19 . TRBD1
TGTGCCAGCTCACCAATCGCCTCGACAGTCTCTGGAAACACCATATATTTT CASSPIASTVSGNTIYF TRBJ1-3 TRBV18 once .
TGCGCCAGCAGCTTGCCCACTAGTCCAACCTACGAGCAGTACTTC CASSLPTSPTYEQYF TRBJ2-7 TRBV5-1 . .
TGTGCCAGCAGCACAGGGCGGACCTATGGCTACACCTTC CASSTGRTYGYTF TRBJ1-2 TRBV21-1 few .
TGTGCCAGCAGCTTAGGTGCAGGGGAAAGGAAGGGCTACACCTTC CASSLGAGERKGYTF TRBJ1-2 TRBV7-9 once .
TGCGCCAGCAGCCAATTAGGACAGGGGGGGCTGAACACTGAAGCTTTCTTT CASSQLGQGGLNTEAFF TRBJ1-1 TRBV4-1 few TRBD1
TGTGCCAGTAGTATAACAACCTCGTACACTGAAGCTTTCTTT CASSITTSYTEAFF TRBJ1-1 TRBV19 . .
TGTGCCTGGAGTGTAAAGGGGGCAGATACGCAGTATTTT CAWSVKGADTQYF TRBJ2-3 TRBV30 once .
TGTGCCAGCAGTGACTGGGACAGAGAGCAAGAGACCCAGTACTTC CASSDWDREQETQYF TRBJ2-5 TRBV28 . TRBD1
TGTGCCAGCAGCCCCCGGTGGACAGGGAACACCGGGGAGCTGTTTTTT CASSPRWTGNTGELFF TRBJ2-2 TRBV7-3 . TRBD1
TGTGCCAGCAGTTTAAGGTGGTTTGCGGGAGGGCCCTACAATGAGCAGTTCTTC CASSLRWFAGGPYNEQFF TRBJ2-1 TRBV27 . TRBD2
TGTGCCAGCAGTCGGGGGGTGGGAGAGACCCAGTACTTC CASSRGVGETQYF TRBJ2-5 TRBV28 . TRBD2
TGTGCCAGCAGCCCAGGGGGTGGTAGCAATCAGCCCCAGCATTTT CASSPGGGSNQPQHF TRBJ1-5 TRBV11-2 . TRBD1
TGTGCCAGCAGCTCCCGGGACAGGGATAATGAAAAACTGTTTTTT CASSSRDRDNEKLFF TRBJ1-4 TRBV9 . TRBD1
TGTGCCAGCAGGTCGACAGGGGACGCTAACTATGGCTACACCTTC CASRSTGDANYGYTF TRBJ1-2 TRBV28 . TRBD1